Listed below are T cell receptor beta chains from one sample, sequenced in a study of OX40 agonist ivuxolimab in advanced cancers. Here immunoSEQ multiplex PCR was the method, and the copy in TCRdb shows in-frame clones only, minus some. Of under 45,000 clones listed, 75% to 85% are singletons. Specimen: CD4+ or CD8+ T cells sorted from blood, collected in a trial of the OX40 agonist ivuxolimab. The receptors stem from an adult with an advanced solid tumor such as melanoma, head and neck, liver or kidney cancer. The CDR3 runs from the conserved cysteine through the conserved F or W. The D gene is left open where the match is weak. Not every row has a clone size; where given, it reads once, few, many or a size class.

>TRBV9|once|TRBJ2-5|NA
CASSSRGQETQYF
TGTGCCAGCAGCAGCAGGGGCCAAGAGACCCAGTACTTC
>TRBV19|once|TRBJ1-1|TRBD1
CASSTDRGRTEAFF
TGTGCCAGTAGTACCGACAGGGGGCGAACTGAAGCTTTCTTT
>TRBV4-1|few|TRBJ1-4|NA
CASSQAHMGLIEKLFF
TGCGCCAGCAGCCAAGCTCACATGGGGCTGATTGAAAAACTGTTTTTT
>TRBV5-1|NA|TRBJ2-3|TRBD1
CASSPTGSNTDTQYF
TGCGCCAGCAGCCCGACAGGGAGTAACACAGATACGCAGTATTTT
>TRBV5-1|NA|TRBJ1-1|TRBD1
CASSLEQGGEAFF
TGCGCCAGCAGCTTGGAGCAGGGGGGAGAAGCTTTCTTT
>TRBV7-8|NA|TRBJ2-3|TRBD2
CASSSRLAGATADTQYF
TGTGCCAGCAGCTCCCGACTAGCGGGAGCCACCGCAGATACGCAGTATTTT
>TRBV19|few|TRBJ2-2|NA
CASRARSTGELFF
TGTGCCAGTAGAGCCAGATCGACCGGGGAGCTGTTTTTT
>TRBV11-3|NA|TRBJ2-2|NA
CASSSAGELFF
TGTGCCAGCAGCTCCGCCGGGGAGCTGTTTTTT
>TRBV4-3|NA|TRBJ1-2|NA
CASSPGPSLPYGYTF
TGCGCCAGCAGCCCAGGGCCCTCACTCCCCTATGGCTACACCTTC
>TRBV30|NA|TRBJ1-1|NA
CAWSLFMNTEAFF
TGTGCCTGGAGTCTCTTCATGAACACTGAAGCTTTCTTT
>TRBV6-5|NA|TRBJ1-1|NA
CASSYSGTPQRAFF
TGTGCCAGCAGTTACTCTGGGACACCCCAGCGAGCTTTCTTT
>TRBV6-5|NA|TRBJ2-5|TRBD2
CASRTTSGWEKTQYF
TGTGCCAGCAGAACGACTAGCGGGTGGGAAAAGACCCAGTACTTC
>TRBV4-1|NA|TRBJ2-3|TRBD2
CASSHKTASGYTDTQYF
TGCGCCAGCAGCCACAAAACTGCTAGCGGCTACACAGATACGCAGTATTTT
>TRBV27|NA|TRBJ2-1|TRBD1
CASYPWAGTGGFNEQFF
TGTGCCAGCTACCCGTGGGCCGGGACAGGGGGATTCAATGAGCAGTTCTTC
>TRBV19|NA|TRBJ2-3|TRBD2
CASSIRGLPSTDTQYF
TGTGCCAGTAGTATAAGGGGACTACCGAGCACAGATACGCAGTATTTT
>TRBV27|NA|TRBJ2-6|TRBD2
CASSLGFMGLAGGGANVLTF
TGTGCCAGCAGTTTAGGATTCATGGGACTAGCGGGAGGAGGGGCCAACGTCCTGACTTTC
>TRBV6-4|NA|TRBJ2-7|TRBD2
CARTSGTYEQYF
TGTGCCAGGACTAGCGGGACCTACGAGCAGTACTTC
>TRBV9|NA|TRBJ2-2|NA
CASSARLGEAGTGELFF
TGTGCCAGCAGCGCGAGACTGGGGGAGGCGGGGACCGGGGAGCTGTTTTTT
>TRBV2|NA|TRBJ1-1|NA
CASSIQGNTEAFF
TGTGCCAGCAGCATACAGGGAAACACTGAAGCTTTCTTT
>TRBV7-7|once|TRBJ2-3|TRBD2
CASSSGLAGEGDTQYF
TGTGCTAGCAGCTCGGGACTAGCGGGAGAGGGTGATACGCAGTATTTT
>TRBV11-2|NA|TRBJ1-2|NA
CASSLGGAGPNYGYTF
TGTGCCAGCAGCTTAGGTGGGGCAGGACCTAACTATGGCTACACCTTC
>TRBV5-1|few|TRBJ1-1|TRBD1
CASSYTGVVSTEAFF
TGCGCCAGCAGCTACACAGGGGTGGTGAGCACTGAAGCTTTCTTT
>TRBV5-1|NA|TRBJ1-1|NA
CASSPPGGLDTEAFF
TGCGCCAGCAGCCCCCCCGGGGGATTGGACACTGAAGCTTTCTTT
>TRBV5-1|NA|TRBJ2-7|TRBD2
CASSLELAGVGRDEQYF
TGCGCCAGCAGCTTGGAATTAGCGGGAGTAGGTAGGGACGAGCAGTACTTC
>TRBV2|NA|TRBJ1-2|TRBD1
CASSSGTGPYGYTF
TGTGCCAGCAGTTCCGGGACAGGTCCCTATGGCTACACCTTC
>TRBV30|NA|TRBJ2-3|NA
CAWNVQGLDTQYF
TGTGCCTGGAACGTGCAGGGATTAGATACGCAGTATTTT
>TRBV6-5|NA|TRBJ2-5|TRBD1
CASSPDRVTETQYF
TGTGCCAGCAGTCCCGACAGGGTGACAGAGACCCAGTACTTC
>TRBV10-1|NA|TRBJ2-2|NA
CASSEKGASGELFF
TGCGCCAGCAGTGAGAAAGGGGCCAGCGGGGAGCTGTTTTTT
>TRBV4-2|NA|TRBJ2-5|TRBD2
CASSPAGGPGGDQETQYF
TGTGCCAGCAGCCCAGCGGGAGGGCCGGGGGGGGATCAAGAGACCCAGTACTTC
>TRBV11-1|few|TRBJ2-2|NA
CASAREQNTGELFF
TGTGCCTCCGCGAGGGAGCAGAACACCGGGGAGCTGTTTTTT
>TRBV5-1|NA|TRBJ2-1|TRBD2
CASSLRDYFDEQFF
TGCGCCAGCAGCTTGAGGGACTATTTCGATGAGCAGTTCTTC
>TRBV14|NA|TRBJ2-2|TRBD2
CASSQPLTSDNTGELFF
TGTGCCAGCAGCCAGCCCTTAACTAGCGACAACACCGGGGAGCTGTTTTTT
>TRBV5-6|NA|TRBJ1-4|TRBD1
CASSFGQGSTNEKLFF
TGTGCCAGCAGCTTCGGACAGGGATCAACTAATGAAAAACTGTTTTTT
>TRBV6-1|NA|TRBJ1-5|TRBD1
CASSEGPTGRGQPQHF
TGTGCCAGCAGTGAAGGTCCGACAGGGCGGGGCCAGCCCCAGCATTTT
>TRBV7-9|NA|TRBJ1-1|TRBD1
CASSLGVNRGNTEAFF
TGTGCCAGCAGCTTAGGAGTGAACAGGGGAAACACTGAAGCTTTCTTT
>TRBV5-1|NA|TRBJ2-7|NA
CASSPGMVYEQYF
TGCGCCAGCAGCCCCGGAATGGTTTACGAGCAGTACTTC
>TRBV18|NA|TRBJ1-2|NA
CASSPPSAGYGYTF
TGTGCCAGCTCACCACCGTCTGCGGGCTATGGCTACACCTTC
>TRBV11-3|once|TRBJ2-1|TRBD2
CASSDGLARLGEQFF
TGTGCCAGCAGCGACGGACTAGCGCGACTTGGTGAGCAGTTCTTC
>TRBV19|NA|TRBJ2-3|NA
CASSIAASSGTDTQYF
TGTGCCAGTAGTATAGCGGCCTCAAGCGGGACAGATACGCAGTATTTT
>TRBV29-1|once|TRBJ2-1|NA
CSVGAPNLGEQFF
TGCAGCGTTGGGGCCCCAAACCTGGGGGAGCAGTTCTTC
>TRBV30|few|TRBJ1-2|NA
CAWSAPTWGSLYGYTF
TGTGCCTGGAGTGCACCGACATGGGGGAGCCTTTATGGCTACACCTTC
>TRBV4-2|NA|TRBJ1-1|NA
CASSQARGAEAFF
TGTGCCAGCAGCCAAGCCCGGGGTGCTGAAGCTTTCTTT
>TRBV6-1|NA|TRBJ1-1|NA
CASSNTEAFF
TGTGCCAGCAGTAACACTGAAGCTTTCTTT
>TRBV9|few|TRBJ1-2|NA
CASSTTAYGYTF
TGTGCCAGCAGTACAACAGCCTATGGCTACACCTTC
>TRBV11-2|NA|TRBJ1-2|NA
CASSFQGWDGYTF
TGTGCCAGCAGCTTCCAAGGGTGGGATGGCTACACCTTC
>TRBV29-1|NA|TRBJ2-1|NA
CSVAQGSYNEQFF
TGCAGCGTGGCGCAGGGCTCCTACAATGAGCAGTTCTTC
>TRBV2|NA|TRBJ2-1|NA
CASSVGPHNEQFF
TGTGCCAGCAGTGTGGGGCCACACAATGAGCAGTTCTTC
>TRBV7-8|NA|TRBJ2-1|TRBD2
CASKFAGGVWNEQFF
TGTGCCAGCAAGTTCGCGGGAGGGGTCTGGAATGAGCAGTTCTTC
>TRBV14|NA|TRBJ1-3|TRBD1
CASSQTGSGNTIYF
TGTGCCAGCAGCCAGACAGGGAGCGGAAACACCATATATTTT
>TRBV10-3|NA|TRBJ1-4|NA
CAISESLVSNEKLFF
TGTGCCATCAGTGAGTCGTTGGTTTCCAATGAAAAACTGTTTTTT
>TRBV18|NA|TRBJ1-1|NA
CASSPPPLNTEAFF
TGTGCCAGCTCACCCCCCCCGCTGAACACTGAAGCTTTCTTT
>TRBV11-2|NA|TRBJ1-1|TRBD1
CASSLDRSAEAFF
TGTGCCAGCAGCCTGGACAGGAGCGCTGAAGCTTTCTTT